The clone carrying this T cell receptor beta chain was recorded once. These data come from a study of shared clonotypes between healthy human individuals. Study-level background: Each donor's CD4 naive and CD4 memory cells filled three plates apiece, CD8 naive two, and CD8 memory one.

The table came from immunoSEQ multiplex PCR; TCRdb's copy has only in-frame clones and leaves some out. This table has millions of clones, around nine tenths appearing once. The germline gives CDR1 ENHRY, CDR2 SYGVKD. J was trimmed by 6 bases and V by 0 bases; bases with no gene match: 6. The CDR3 is made up of 15 amino acids. This TCR was sampled from a young man in good health. This rearrangement joins TRBV10-3 to TRBJ1-1; 8 bases line up with TRBD1. The sequenced sample consisted of naive CD4+ T cells sorted from blood. Documented subset: CD45RA+ positively selected. CDR3 DNA sequence: TGTGCCATCAGTGAGTCGGGGACAGGCGATGCTGAAGCTTTCTTT. Encoded protein: CAISESGTGDAEAFF.